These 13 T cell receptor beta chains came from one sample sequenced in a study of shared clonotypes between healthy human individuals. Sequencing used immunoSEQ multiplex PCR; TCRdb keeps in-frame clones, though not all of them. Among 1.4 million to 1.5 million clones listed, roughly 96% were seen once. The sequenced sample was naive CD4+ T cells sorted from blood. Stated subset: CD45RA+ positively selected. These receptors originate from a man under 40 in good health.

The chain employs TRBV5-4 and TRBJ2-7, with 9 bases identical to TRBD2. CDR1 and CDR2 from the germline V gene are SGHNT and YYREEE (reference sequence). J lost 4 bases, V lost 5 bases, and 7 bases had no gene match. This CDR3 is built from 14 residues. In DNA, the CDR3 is TGTGCCAGCAGGAGAGCGGGAGGACCTTACGAGCAGTACTTC. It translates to CASRRAGGPYEQYF.

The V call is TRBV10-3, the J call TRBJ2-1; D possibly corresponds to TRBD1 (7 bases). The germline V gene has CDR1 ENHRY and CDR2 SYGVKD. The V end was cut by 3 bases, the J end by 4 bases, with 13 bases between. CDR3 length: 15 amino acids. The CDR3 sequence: CAISDGGGVYNEQFF. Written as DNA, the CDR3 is TGTGCCATCAGTGATGGAGGGGGCGTATACAATGAGCAGTTCTTC.

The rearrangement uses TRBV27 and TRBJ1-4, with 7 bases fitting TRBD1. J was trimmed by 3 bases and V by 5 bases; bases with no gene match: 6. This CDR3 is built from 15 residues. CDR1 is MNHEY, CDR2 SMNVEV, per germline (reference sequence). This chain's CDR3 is CASSRQGPANEKLFF. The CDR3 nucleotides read TGTGCCAGCAGTAGACAGGGACCCGCTAATGAAAAACTGTTTTTT.

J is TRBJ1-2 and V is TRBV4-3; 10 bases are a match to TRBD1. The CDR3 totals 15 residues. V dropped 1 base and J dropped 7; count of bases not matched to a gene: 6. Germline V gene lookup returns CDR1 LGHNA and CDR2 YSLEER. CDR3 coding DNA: TGCGCCAGCAGCCAAGTCCCGGGGACAGGGGCTGGCTACACCTTC. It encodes CASSQVPGTGAGYTF.

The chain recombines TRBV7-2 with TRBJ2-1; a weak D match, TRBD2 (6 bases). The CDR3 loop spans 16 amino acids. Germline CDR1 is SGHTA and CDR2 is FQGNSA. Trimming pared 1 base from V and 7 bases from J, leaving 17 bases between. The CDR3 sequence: CASSLGSGTPGNEQFF. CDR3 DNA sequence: TGTGCCAGCAGCTTAGGTTCGGGGACTCCGGGGAATGAGCAGTTCTTC.

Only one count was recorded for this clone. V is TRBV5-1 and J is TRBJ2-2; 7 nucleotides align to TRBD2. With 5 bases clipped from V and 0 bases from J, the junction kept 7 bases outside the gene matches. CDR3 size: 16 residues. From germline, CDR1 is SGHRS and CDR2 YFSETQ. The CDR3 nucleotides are TGCGCCAGCAGTAATGGTGCGGGAGCGAACACCGGGGAGCTGTTTTTT. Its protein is CASSNGAGANTGELFF.

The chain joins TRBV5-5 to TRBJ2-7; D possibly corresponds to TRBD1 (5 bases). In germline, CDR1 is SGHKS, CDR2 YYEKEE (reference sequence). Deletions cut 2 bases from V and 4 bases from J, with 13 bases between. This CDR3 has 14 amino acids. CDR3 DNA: TGTGCCAGCAGCTTCGCTGCCCAGGGATACGAGCAGTACTTC. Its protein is CASSFAAQGYEQYF.

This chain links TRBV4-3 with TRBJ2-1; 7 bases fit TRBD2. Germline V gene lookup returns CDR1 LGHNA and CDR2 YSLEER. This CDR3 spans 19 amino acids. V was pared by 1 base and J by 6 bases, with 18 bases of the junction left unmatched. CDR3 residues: CASSQVGPSGPKRVNEQFF. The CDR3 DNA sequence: TGCGCCAGCAGCCAAGTCGGGCCTAGCGGTCCCAAACGGGTCAATGAGCAGTTCTTC.

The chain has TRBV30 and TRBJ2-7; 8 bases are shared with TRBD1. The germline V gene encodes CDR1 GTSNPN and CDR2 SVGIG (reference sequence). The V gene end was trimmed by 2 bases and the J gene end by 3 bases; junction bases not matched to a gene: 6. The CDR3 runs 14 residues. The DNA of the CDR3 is TGTGCCTGGAGTTCAGGGGGCGGATACTACGAGCAGTACTTC. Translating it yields CAWSSGGGYYEQYF.

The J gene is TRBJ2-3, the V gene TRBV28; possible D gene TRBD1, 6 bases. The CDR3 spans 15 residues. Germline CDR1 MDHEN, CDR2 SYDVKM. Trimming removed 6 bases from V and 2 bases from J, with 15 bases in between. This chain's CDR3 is CASRQPGHLTDTQYF. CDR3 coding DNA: TGTGCCAGCAGACAACCGGGACACCTCACAGATACGCAGTATTTT.

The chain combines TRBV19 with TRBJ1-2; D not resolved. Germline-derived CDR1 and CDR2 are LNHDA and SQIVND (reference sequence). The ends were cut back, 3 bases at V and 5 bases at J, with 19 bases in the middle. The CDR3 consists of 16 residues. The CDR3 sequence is CASSISVTVSGYGYTF. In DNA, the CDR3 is TGTGCCAGTAGTATTTCGGTAACCGTAAGCGGGTATGGCTACACCTTC.

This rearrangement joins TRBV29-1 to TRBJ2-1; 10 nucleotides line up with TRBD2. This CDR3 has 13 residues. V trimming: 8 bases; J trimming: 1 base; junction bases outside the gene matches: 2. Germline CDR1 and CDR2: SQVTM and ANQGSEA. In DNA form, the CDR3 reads TGCAGCCTTAGCGGGAGGTCCTACAATGAGCAGTTCTTC. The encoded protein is CSLSGRSYNEQFF.

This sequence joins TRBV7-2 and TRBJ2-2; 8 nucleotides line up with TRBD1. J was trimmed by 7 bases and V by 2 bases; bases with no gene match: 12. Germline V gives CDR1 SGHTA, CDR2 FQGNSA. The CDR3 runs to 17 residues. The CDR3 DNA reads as TGTGCCAGCAGCTTAAGGGCCGGAACAGGGGGTAGCGGGGAGCTGTTTTTT. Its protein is CASSLRAGTGGSGELFF.